This T cell receptor (beta chain) was retrieved from a study of T-cell memory formation after mild COVID-19. This clonotype rates as medium-sized. One entry per CDR3 protein results from TCRdb running MiXCR on the 5' RACE reads. The data show 25,000 to 35,000 distinct CDR3 sequences, around a fifth seen once. J lost 5 bases, V lost 3 bases, and 4 bases had no gene match. CDR1 and CDR2 from the germline V gene are SGHRS and YFSETQ. This CDR3 region has 14 residues. The gene calls are TRBV5-1 and TRBJ2-3, with TRBD1 matching 9 bases. Sequenced: PBMCs or a T cell subset sorted from them (not recorded which). The TCR was taken from an adult who had mild COVID-19 (a few samples of this study predate the infection). Cell type and time point are not known. The CDR3 reads CASSYGQGLDTQYF. In nucleotides, the CDR3 is TGCGCCAGCAGCTACGGACAGGGGTTAGATACGCAGTATTTT.